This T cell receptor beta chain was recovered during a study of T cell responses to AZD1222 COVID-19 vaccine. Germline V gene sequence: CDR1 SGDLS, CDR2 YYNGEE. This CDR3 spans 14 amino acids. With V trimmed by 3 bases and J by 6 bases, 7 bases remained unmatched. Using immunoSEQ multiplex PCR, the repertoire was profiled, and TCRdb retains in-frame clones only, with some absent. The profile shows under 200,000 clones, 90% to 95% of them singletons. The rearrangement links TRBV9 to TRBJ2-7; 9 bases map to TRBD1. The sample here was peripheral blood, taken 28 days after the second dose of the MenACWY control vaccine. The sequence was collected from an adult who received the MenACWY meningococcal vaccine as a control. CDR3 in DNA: TGTGCCAGCAGCGGGGGGGGACAGGGCGGCGAGCAGTACTTC. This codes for CASSGGGQGGEQYF.